These T cell receptor beta chains were read from a single sample in a study of early T cells in non-severe SARS-CoV-2 infection. MiXCR, applied by TCRdb to the 5' RACE reads, yields one record per CDR3 protein. The table lists around 80,000 distinct CDR3 sequences, approximately 13% of them singletons, with approximately 6% in the top ten. Sequenced sample: whole blood. The receptors come from an adult who was a healthcare worker with PCR-confirmed SARS-CoV-2 infection or an uninfected control (not recorded which). Each CDR3 is given with its conserved first and last residue. D genes are given only for firm matches. A row's size may be missing; if present it is once, few, many or a size class.

v_call: TRBV20-1; d_call: NA; clone_size: many; j_call: TRBJ2-7; cdr3_aa: CSASLEARHEQYF; cdr3_nt: TGCAGTGCTAGTTTAGAGGCTCGCCACGAGCAGTACTTC
v_call: TRBV4-1; d_call: TRBD2; clone_size: NA; j_call: TRBJ2-1; cdr3_aa: CASSQQELAGNEQFF; cdr3_nt: TGCGCCAGCAGCCAACAGGAACTAGCGGGAAATGAGCAGTTCTTC
v_call: TRBV28; d_call: NA; clone_size: few; j_call: TRBJ1-2; cdr3_aa: CASSSPGGFYGYTF; cdr3_nt: TGTGCCAGCAGTTCCCCCGGAGGGTTCTATGGCTACACCTTC
v_call: TRBV27; d_call: NA; clone_size: NA; j_call: TRBJ2-7; cdr3_aa: CALVPGEQYF; cdr3_nt: TGTGCCCTTGTTCCAGGCGAGCAGTACTTC
v_call: TRBV12-3/TRBV12-4; d_call: NA; clone_size: NA; j_call: TRBJ2-1; cdr3_aa: CASSLLRGQTEQFF; cdr3_nt: TGTGCCAGCAGTTTACTTCGGGGGCAGACTGAGCAGTTCTTC
v_call: TRBV6-1; d_call: TRBD1; clone_size: NA; j_call: TRBJ2-7; cdr3_aa: CASTPWDRVYEQYF; cdr3_nt: TGTGCCAGCACCCCATGGGACAGGGTGTACGAGCAGTACTTC
v_call: TRBV3-1; d_call: NA; clone_size: NA; j_call: TRBJ2-2; cdr3_aa: CASSQGPLYGSDTGELFF; cdr3_nt: TGTGCCAGCAGCCAAGGTCCCCTTTACGGGAGTGACACCGGGGAGCTGTTTTTT
v_call: TRBV6-5; d_call: TRBD1; clone_size: few; j_call: TRBJ1-6; cdr3_aa: CASSYARTGINSPLHF; cdr3_nt: TGTGCCAGCAGTTACGCCCGGACAGGGATTAATTCACCCCTCCACTTT
v_call: TRBV21-1; d_call: NA; clone_size: NA; j_call: TRBJ2-7; cdr3_aa: CASSKARDRVPYEQYF; cdr3_nt: TGTGCCAGCAGCAAAGCGAGGGACAGGGTCCCCTACGAGCAGTACTTC
v_call: TRBV12-5; d_call: NA; clone_size: few; j_call: TRBJ1-4; cdr3_aa: CASGMSSREKLFF; cdr3_nt: TGTGCTAGTGGAATGTCCTCTAGAGAAAAACTGTTTTTT
v_call: TRBV5-1; d_call: TRBD2; clone_size: NA; j_call: TRBJ2-3; cdr3_aa: CASSSVAGPSTDTQYF; cdr3_nt: TGCGCCAGCAGCTCCGTAGCGGGCCCTAGCACAGATACGCAGTATTTT
v_call: TRBV29-1; d_call: TRBD1; clone_size: NA; j_call: TRBJ2-7; cdr3_aa: CSVQDRGRGEQYF; cdr3_nt: TGCAGCGTCCAAGACAGGGGGCGCGGCGAGCAGTACTTC
v_call: TRBV29-1; d_call: TRBD1; clone_size: few; j_call: TRBJ1-1; cdr3_aa: CSVGKTGAGTEAFF; cdr3_nt: TGCAGCGTGGGCAAGACAGGGGCTGGAACTGAAGCTTTCTTT
v_call: TRBV10-3; d_call: NA; clone_size: NA; j_call: TRBJ2-3; cdr3_aa: CAISAGTSSTDTQYF; cdr3_nt: TGTGCCATCAGTGCCGGGACATCAAGCACAGATACGCAGTATTTT
v_call: TRBV29-1; d_call: NA; clone_size: NA; j_call: TRBJ2-3; cdr3_aa: CSAKDIIRTSTDTQYF; cdr3_nt: TGCAGCGCCAAGGACATAATAAGAACTAGCACAGATACGCAGTATTTT
v_call: TRBV7-2; d_call: NA; clone_size: NA; j_call: TRBJ1-1; cdr3_aa: CASSLEPFRESTEAFF; cdr3_nt: TGTGCCAGCAGCTTAGAGCCCTTCAGGGAGAGCACTGAAGCTTTCTTT
v_call: TRBV9; d_call: NA; clone_size: NA; j_call: TRBJ1-2; cdr3_aa: CASSTFGRLGYGYTF; cdr3_nt: TGTGCCAGCAGCACCTTTGGCCGTTTGGGCTATGGCTACACCTTC
v_call: TRBV30; d_call: NA; clone_size: NA; j_call: TRBJ1-6; cdr3_aa: CAWRGWGASPLHF; cdr3_nt: TGTGCCTGGAGAGGCTGGGGAGCTTCACCCCTCCACTTT
v_call: TRBV4-1; d_call: NA; clone_size: many; j_call: TRBJ2-7; cdr3_aa: CASSHPRDGAYEQYF; cdr3_nt: TGCGCCAGCAGCCATCCCCGAGACGGAGCCTACGAGCAGTACTTC
v_call: TRBV6-6; d_call: NA; clone_size: NA; j_call: TRBJ1-2; cdr3_aa: CASTNSVNYGYTF; cdr3_nt: TGTGCCAGCACCAACAGCGTCAACTATGGCTACACCTTC
v_call: TRBV18; d_call: TRBD2; clone_size: many; j_call: TRBJ2-7; cdr3_aa: CASSPLAGGRHEQYF; cdr3_nt: TGTGCCAGCTCACCCTTAGCGGGAGGGCGCCACGAGCAGTACTTC
v_call: TRBV29-1; d_call: NA; clone_size: NA; j_call: TRBJ2-1; cdr3_aa: CRVSSGPRGEQFF; cdr3_nt: TGCAGAGTTAGCTCCGGGCCCAGGGGTGAGCAGTTCTTC
v_call: TRBV5-4; d_call: TRBD1; clone_size: many; j_call: TRBJ1-1; cdr3_aa: CASSSRGGTGNEAFF; cdr3_nt: TGTGCCAGCAGCTCACGCGGCGGGACAGGTAATGAAGCTTTCTTT
v_call: TRBV6-2/TRBV6-3; d_call: NA; clone_size: few; j_call: TRBJ2-3; cdr3_aa: CASSWVGSTDTQYF; cdr3_nt: TGTGCCAGCAGTTGGGTAGGGAGCACAGATACGCAGTATTTT
v_call: TRBV2; d_call: NA; clone_size: many; j_call: TRBJ1-1; cdr3_aa: CASSEEVNTEAFF; cdr3_nt: TGTGCCAGCAGTGAAGAAGTTAACACTGAAGCTTTCTTT
v_call: TRBV4-2; d_call: TRBD2; clone_size: NA; j_call: TRBJ2-3; cdr3_aa: CASSQDGVAGVRDTQYF; cdr3_nt: TGTGCCAGCAGCCAAGATGGCGTAGCGGGAGTGAGGGATACGCAGTATTTT
v_call: TRBV11-3; d_call: NA; clone_size: many; j_call: TRBJ2-2; cdr3_aa: CASSLDPRGSGELFF; cdr3_nt: TGTGCCAGCAGCTTAGATCCGAGGGGAAGCGGGGAGCTGTTTTTT
v_call: TRBV7-6; d_call: TRBD1; clone_size: few; j_call: TRBJ2-7; cdr3_aa: CASSLRTGGVDEQYF; cdr3_nt: TGTGCCAGCAGCTTAAGGACAGGGGGCGTCGACGAGCAGTACTTC
v_call: TRBV6-2/TRBV6-3; d_call: NA; clone_size: many; j_call: TRBJ2-2; cdr3_aa: CASSYRRGVGTGELFF; cdr3_nt: TGTGCCAGCAGTTACCGTCGAGGGGTAGGGACCGGGGAGCTGTTTTTT
v_call: TRBV7-3; d_call: NA; clone_size: few; j_call: TRBJ2-7; cdr3_aa: CASSLGGGPGEQYF; cdr3_nt: TGTGCCAGCAGCTTGGGCGGGGGCCCTGGGGAGCAGTACTTC
v_call: TRBV25-1; d_call: NA; clone_size: few; j_call: TRBJ1-1; cdr3_aa: CASSEQGSEAFF; cdr3_nt: TGTGCCAGCAGTGAGCAGGGTAGTGAAGCTTTCTTT
v_call: TRBV30; d_call: TRBD2; clone_size: many; j_call: TRBJ2-1; cdr3_aa: CAWRAGLAGYNEQFF; cdr3_nt: TGTGCCTGGAGGGCCGGGTTAGCGGGCTACAATGAGCAGTTCTTC
v_call: TRBV10-3; d_call: NA; clone_size: NA; j_call: TRBJ2-5; cdr3_aa: CAISESGEPQETQYF; cdr3_nt: TGTGCCATCAGTGAGTCGGGGGAGCCTCAAGAGACCCAGTACTTC
v_call: TRBV5-1; d_call: NA; clone_size: few; j_call: TRBJ2-3; cdr3_aa: CASSLVGQQGLKDTQYF; cdr3_nt: TGCGCCAGCAGCTTGGTGGGCCAACAGGGTTTAAAGGATACGCAGTATTTT
v_call: TRBV5-5; d_call: TRBD1; clone_size: NA; j_call: TRBJ1-5; cdr3_aa: CASSQDRDNQPQHF; cdr3_nt: TGTGCCAGCAGCCAGGACAGGGACAATCAGCCCCAGCATTTT
v_call: TRBV12-3/TRBV12-4; d_call: TRBD2; clone_size: NA; j_call: TRBJ2-7; cdr3_aa: CASSFGAGAPYEQYF; cdr3_nt: TGTGCCAGCAGTTTTGGGGCGGGAGCCCCCTACGAGCAGTACTTC
v_call: TRBV5-1; d_call: NA; clone_size: NA; j_call: TRBJ2-1; cdr3_aa: CASSLGPGDEQFF; cdr3_nt: TGCGCCAGCAGCTTGGGTCCGGGGGATGAGCAGTTCTTC
v_call: TRBV28; d_call: NA; clone_size: NA; j_call: TRBJ2-7; cdr3_aa: CASSLFQYRTSYEQYF; cdr3_nt: TGTGCCAGCAGTTTATTCCAATACAGGACTTCCTACGAGCAGTACTTC
v_call: TRBV7-6; d_call: NA; clone_size: few; j_call: TRBJ2-3; cdr3_aa: CASSLSYGTGLLDTQYF; cdr3_nt: TGTGCCAGCAGCTTAAGTTACGGGACTGGCCTTTTGGATACGCAGTATTTT
v_call: TRBV27; d_call: NA; clone_size: few; j_call: TRBJ1-2; cdr3_aa: CASKRTGTPSGYGYTF; cdr3_nt: TGTGCCAGCAAAAGGACCGGCACCCCCAGCGGCTATGGCTACACCTTC
v_call: TRBV28; d_call: NA; clone_size: many; j_call: TRBJ1-5; cdr3_aa: CASRAYQGNQPQHF; cdr3_nt: TGTGCCAGCAGAGCTTATCAGGGAAATCAGCCCCAGCATTTT
v_call: TRBV28; d_call: TRBD2; clone_size: few; j_call: TRBJ2-1; cdr3_aa: CASSSHGGGSEQFF; cdr3_nt: TGTGCCAGCAGTTCCCACGGGGGGGGCAGTGAGCAGTTCTTC
v_call: TRBV7-9; d_call: TRBD2; clone_size: few; j_call: TRBJ2-2; cdr3_aa: CASSSGGLTGELFF; cdr3_nt: TGTGCCAGCAGCTCGGGAGGGCTCACCGGGGAGCTGTTTTTT
v_call: TRBV7-2; d_call: NA; clone_size: NA; j_call: TRBJ2-5; cdr3_aa: CASSSGLGETQYF; cdr3_nt: TGTGCCAGCAGCTCGGGCCTGGGAGAGACCCAGTACTTC
v_call: TRBV14; d_call: TRBD1; clone_size: many; j_call: TRBJ1-5; cdr3_aa: CASSRVQGANQPQHF; cdr3_nt: TGTGCCAGCAGCCGAGTTCAGGGGGCGAATCAGCCCCAGCATTTT
v_call: TRBV7-2; d_call: TRBD2; clone_size: NA; j_call: TRBJ2-7; cdr3_aa: CASSLLAGIYEQYF; cdr3_nt: TGTGCCAGCAGCTTACTAGCGGGGATCTACGAGCAGTACTTC
v_call: TRBV20-1; d_call: NA; clone_size: many; j_call: TRBJ2-3; cdr3_aa: CSARDEGGFYTQYF; cdr3_nt: TGCAGTGCTAGAGATGAGGGGGGTTTTTATACGCAGTATTTT
v_call: TRBV5-1; d_call: NA; clone_size: NA; j_call: TRBJ2-5; cdr3_aa: CASSLAAPRETQYF; cdr3_nt: TGCGCCAGCAGCTTGGCCGCACCTCGAGAGACCCAGTACTTC
v_call: TRBV20-1; d_call: TRBD1; clone_size: few; j_call: TRBJ2-4; cdr3_aa: CSARARDRVTKNIQYF; cdr3_nt: TGCAGTGCTAGAGCCCGGGACAGGGTAACCAAAAACATTCAGTACTTC
v_call: TRBV9; d_call: TRBD2; clone_size: many; j_call: TRBJ2-1; cdr3_aa: CASSAGTSANEQFF; cdr3_nt: TGTGCCAGCAGCGCCGGGACTAGCGCCAATGAGCAGTTCTTC
v_call: TRBV29-1; d_call: NA; clone_size: NA; j_call: TRBJ2-7; cdr3_aa: CSVGVTGPYYEQYF; cdr3_nt: TGCAGCGTTGGGGTCACAGGGCCATACTACGAGCAGTACTTC
v_call: TRBV10-3; d_call: NA; clone_size: few; j_call: TRBJ1-2; cdr3_aa: CAISESQAAYGYTF; cdr3_nt: TGTGCCATCAGTGAGTCGCAGGCAGCCTATGGCTACACCTTC
v_call: TRBV7-2; d_call: TRBD1; clone_size: few; j_call: TRBJ1-5; cdr3_aa: CASRGTGGSQPQHF; cdr3_nt: TGTGCCAGCAGGGGGACAGGGGGCTCTCAGCCCCAGCATTTT
v_call: TRBV9; d_call: NA; clone_size: many; j_call: TRBJ1-1; cdr3_aa: CASSVEGRLNTEAFF; cdr3_nt: TGTGCCAGCAGCGTAGAGGGCCGACTGAACACTGAAGCTTTCTTT